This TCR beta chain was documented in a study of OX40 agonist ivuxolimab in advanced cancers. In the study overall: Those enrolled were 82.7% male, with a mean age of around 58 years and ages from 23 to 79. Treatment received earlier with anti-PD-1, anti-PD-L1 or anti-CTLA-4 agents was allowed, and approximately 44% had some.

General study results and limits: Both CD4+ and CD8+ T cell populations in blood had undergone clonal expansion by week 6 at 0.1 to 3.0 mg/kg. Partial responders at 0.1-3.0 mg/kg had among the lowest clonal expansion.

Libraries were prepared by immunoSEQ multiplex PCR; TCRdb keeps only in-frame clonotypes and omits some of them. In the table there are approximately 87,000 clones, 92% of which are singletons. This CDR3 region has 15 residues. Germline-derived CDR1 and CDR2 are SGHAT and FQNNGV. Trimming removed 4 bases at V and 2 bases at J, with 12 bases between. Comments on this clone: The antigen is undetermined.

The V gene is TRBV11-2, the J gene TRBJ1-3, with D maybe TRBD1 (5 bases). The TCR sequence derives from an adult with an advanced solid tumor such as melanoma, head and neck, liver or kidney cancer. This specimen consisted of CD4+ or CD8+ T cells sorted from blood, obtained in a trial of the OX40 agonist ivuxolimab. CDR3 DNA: TGTGCCAGCAGCTCGGGGCCACTTCCTGGAAACACCATATATTTT. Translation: CASSSGPLPGNTIYF.